Presented here are 19 T cell receptor beta chains from one specimen sequenced in a study of T-cell reconstitution after alpha-beta-depleted transplantation in children. Preparing the TCRbeta library involved the use of unique molecular identifiers. A single record per CDR3 protein comes from TCRdb applying MiXCR to the PCR reads. The sample has 450,000 to 550,000 distinct CDR3 sequences, around 10% seen once. The sequences come from PBMCs, mostly from graft donor cells, collected 180 days after TCRalphabeta/CD19-depleted stem cell transplant. The receptors come from a female patient aged 2-15 years who had a stem cell transplant for aplastic anemia, so the T cells may come from the graft donor.

This clonotype has only a few counts. The V and J genes are TRBV6-4 and TRBJ2-7; 7 bases map to TRBD1. This CDR3 has 15 amino acids. The J segment lost 10 bases and the V segment lost 0 bases, leaving 12 bases of the junction unmatched. CDR1 and CDR2 (germline): MRHNA, SNTAGT. The CDR3 spells CASSDSTGSTSYQYF. The CDR3 DNA sequence: TGTGCCAGCAGTGACTCGACAGGGTCTACGTCTTATCAGTACTTC.

This chain uses TRBV20-1 with TRBJ2-1; 10 nucleotides match TRBD2. Germline V gene lookup returns CDR1 DFQATT and CDR2 SNEGSKA (reference sequence). The CDR3 spans 14 residues. The trim removed 3 bases at V and 7 bases at J, leaving 6 bases unmatched. Here the CDR3 reads CSARPSGRENEQFF. CDR3 DNA: TGCAGTGCTAGGCCGAGCGGGAGGGAGAATGAGCAGTTCTTC.

The chain's CDR3 is CASSQGVGGETQYF. The CDR3 nucleotides read TGCGCCAGCAGCCAAGGGGTCGGGGGTGAGACCCAGTACTTC. The rearrangement joins TRBV4-3 to TRBJ2-5; perhaps TRBD2 as D (6 bases). This CDR3 is built from 14 residues. Germline CDR1 and CDR2: LGHNA and YSLEER. The V and J ends lost 1 base and 5 bases respectively, with 11 bases between them.

The genes are TRBV7-9 and TRBJ2-5; 11 bases map to TRBD1. The germline CDR1 and CDR2 sequences are SEHNR and FQNEAQ (reference sequence). The CDR3 totals 14 residues. Germline trimming cut 5 bases from V and 5 bases from J; bases unmatched to any gene: 4. The CDR3 reads CASSPRDRGETQYF. DNA of the CDR3: TGTGCCAGCAGCCCCCGGGACAGGGGGGAGACCCAGTACTTC.

This clonotype was picked up many times. The rearrangement links TRBV5-5 to TRBJ2-2; 9 positions match TRBD1. The junction had 0 bases not matched to a gene; V was cut back by 3 bases and J by 6 bases. There are 13 residues in the CDR3. Germline-derived CDR1 and CDR2 are SGHKS and YYEKEE (reference sequence). The CDR3 loop reads CASSWTGAGELFF. The CDR3 DNA is TGTGCCAGCAGCTGGACAGGGGCCGGGGAGCTGTTTTTT.

This chain connects TRBV18 to TRBJ2-7, with 8 bases lining up with TRBD1. V lost 0 bases and J lost 3; bases outside the gene matches: 1. Germline assignment: CDR1 KGHSH and CDR2 LQKENI. This CDR3 is 14 amino acids long. The CDR3: CASSPPRGHYEQYF. The DNA of the CDR3 is TGTGCCAGCTCACCACCCAGGGGGCACTACGAGCAGTACTTC.

In this sample, this clonotype turned up once. The V call is TRBV19, the J call TRBJ2-1; D may match TRBD1 or TRBD2 (5 bases each). Trimming left V 4 bases short and J 3 bases short, with 13 bases between. The CDR3 runs to 15 residues. Germline assignment: CDR1 LNHDA and CDR2 SQIVND (reference sequence). Here the CDR3 reads CASSTGTANYNEQFF. In DNA, the CDR3 is TGTGCCAGTAGTACCGGGACGGCTAACTACAATGAGCAGTTCTTC.

CDR3 coding DNA: TGCAGCGAGTCGGGACTCAGGTCAGATACGCAGTATTTT. Translation gives CSESGLRSDTQYF. The chain links TRBV29-1 to TRBJ2-3; possibly TRBD2 for D (6 bases). The CDR3 has 13 amino acids. Germline assignment: CDR1 SQVTM and CDR2 ANQGSEA. The V end was cut by 7 bases, the J end by 4 bases, with 15 bases between.

In its sample, this clonotype was seen a few times. V is TRBV7-3 and J is TRBJ2-7; 11 positions agree with TRBD2. Germline V gives CDR1 SGHTA, CDR2 FQGTGA. This CDR3 is 17 amino acids long. The junction had 9 bases not matched to a gene; V was cut back by 5 bases and J by 0 bases. The CDR3 DNA reads TGTGCCAGCAGCCCTGGACTAGCGGGTCCGTTCTCCTACGAGCAGTACTTC. As protein: CASSPGLAGPFSYEQYF.

This chain uses TRBV7-9 with TRBJ1-1; D remains unclear. The CDR3 loop spans 16 amino acids. V lost 2 bases, J lost 5 bases, and 18 bases lay in between. Germline CDR1 is SEHNR and CDR2 is FQNEAQ (reference sequence). CDR3 region: CASSLTGPMTGTEAFF. Written as DNA, the CDR3 is TGTGCCAGCAGCTTAACGGGCCCCATGACGGGTACTGAAGCTTTCTTT.

This clonotype was found many times. The chain couples TRBV28 to TRBJ2-7; possibly TRBD2 for D (6 bases). Trimming stripped 4 bases from V and 2 bases from J, with 15 bases between. This CDR3 comprises 15 residues. Germline CDR1 MDHEN, CDR2 SYDVKM. This CDR3 is CASSSPPGDPYEQYF. The CDR3 coding sequence is TGTGCCAGCAGTTCCCCGCCGGGGGATCCCTACGAGCAGTACTTC.

V and J are TRBV6-2 or TRBV6-3 and TRBJ2-1; a weak D match, TRBD1 (6 bases). V was trimmed by 2 bases and J by 6 bases, leaving 17 bases between them. The CDR3 consists of 16 residues. CDR1 is MNHEY, CDR2 SVGEGT, per germline. CDR3 in amino acids: CASSYGRGHESNEQFF. CDR3 nucleotides: TGTGCCAGCAGTTACGGTCGGGGACATGAGAGCAATGAGCAGTTCTTC.

In its sample, this clonotype was seen many times. The rearrangement uses TRBV7-8 and TRBJ2-1; 12 bases match TRBD2. V was clipped by 3 bases and J by 8 bases; unmatched bases: 11. The CDR3 is made up of 17 amino acids. Germline CDR1 and CDR2: SGHVS and FQNEAQ. The CDR3 here is CASSLNSLAGGPHEQFF. Here the CDR3 DNA reads TGTGCCAGCAGCTTGAACTCCCTAGCGGGAGGGCCGCATGAGCAGTTCTTC. Full variable domain (missing parts from reference TRBV7-8 and TRBJ2-1): GAGVSQSPRYKVAKRGQDVALRCDPISGHVSLFWYQQALGQGPEFLTYFQNEAQLDKSGLPSDRFFAERPEGSVSTLKIQRTQQEDSAVYLCASSLNSLAGGPHEQFFGPGTRLTVL.

V gene TRBV4-3 combines with J gene TRBJ1-2; tentatively, D is TRBD1 (6 bases). The CDR3 extends over 17 amino acids. With 0 bases removed from V and 5 bases from J, the gap between germline ends came to 19 bases. Germline V lookup: CDR1 LGHNA, CDR2 YSLEER. The chain's CDR3 is CASSQDGARGGWYGYTF. CDR3 coding DNA: TGCGCCAGCAGCCAAGATGGGGCCAGGGGAGGATGGTATGGCTACACCTTC.

V and J are TRBV19 and TRBJ2-1; D is unclear. The V end was cut by 10 bases, the J end by 7 bases, with 20 bases between. From germline, CDR1 is LNHDA and CDR2 SQIVND (reference sequence). CDR3 length: 14 amino acids. CDR3 amino acids: CATNSPFAMNEQFF. The DNA for the CDR3 is TGTGCCACCAACTCGCCCTTTGCTATGAATGAGCAGTTCTTC.

This clonotype was counted between two and nine times. The chain employs TRBV5-1 and TRBJ1-3; 12 bases are shared with TRBD1. The CDR3 consists of 15 residues. CDR1 is SGHRS and CDR2 is YFSETQ in the germline V gene. V lost 0 bases and J lost 7; bases outside the gene matches: 2. The CDR3 region is CASSLGDRGPNTIYF. CDR3 coding DNA: TGCGCCAGCAGCTTGGGGGACAGGGGGCCCAACACCATATATTTT.

The table lists this clonotype with a few counts. The chain has TRBV15 and TRBJ2-1; 9 positions agree with TRBD2. Looked up from germline, CDR1 is LNHNV and CDR2 is YYDKDF (reference sequence). The CDR3 runs to 17 residues. After removal of 6 bases from V and 9 bases from J, the junction contained 18 bases not matched to a gene. CDR3 residues: CATRVAGVSGSKLEQFF. CDR3 coding DNA: TGTGCCACCAGAGTAGCGGGAGTCTCCGGGTCCAAGCTTGAGCAGTTCTTC. The full variable domain, in which reference TRBV15 and TRBJ2-1 provide the parts outside the CDR3, is DAMVIQNPRYQVTQFGKPVTLSCSQTLNHNVMYWYQQKSSQAPKLLFHYYDKDFNNEADTPDNFQSRRPNTSFCFLDIRSPGLGDTAMYLCATRVAGVSGSKLEQFFGPGTRLTVL.

This clonotype was picked up a small number of times. The chain links TRBV25-1 to TRBJ2-3; possible D gene TRBD2, 5 bases. This CDR3 contains 12 residues. The ends were cut back, 8 bases at V and 3 bases at J, with 9 bases in the middle. Germline assignment: CDR1 MGHDK and CDR2 SYGVNS. CDR3 protein: CASRGPTDTQYF. Here the CDR3 DNA reads TGTGCCAGCCGAGGGCCTACAGATACGCAGTATTTT.

This chain uses TRBV4-2 with TRBJ1-5, with 8 bases fitting TRBD1. The CDR3 contains 16 residues. With V trimmed by 0 bases and J by 3 bases, 4 bases remained unmatched. Germline CDR1 reads LGHNA; CDR2 reads YNFKEQ. The CDR3 DNA sequence: TGTGCCAGCAGCCAAGACAGGGGGCAGGCCAATCAGCCCCAGCATTTT. It yields the protein CASSQDRGQANQPQHF.